The 10 T cell receptor beta chains below all came from one sample that was sequenced in a study of T cells in Graves' hyperthyroidism and ophthalmopathy. What was amplified from RNA transcripts were TCR beta CDR3 regions. During a first-round RT-PCR of the TCR CDR3, the HTBI primer set was used. MiXCR, run by TCRdb on the multiplex PCR reads, gives a single entry per CDR3 protein. The profile shows a few hundred thousand distinct CDR3 sequences, approximately 13% of them singletons. The sample was blood. These receptors all stem from a woman aged 40 to 49 with Graves' ophthalmopathy.

This clonotype was seen at least ten times. V gene TRBV20-1 combines with J gene TRBJ2-1; perhaps D is TRBD1 or TRBD2 (5 bases each). Germline loops: CDR1 DFQATT, CDR2 SNEGSKA (reference sequence). The ends were cut back, 1 base at V and 10 bases at J, with 14 bases in the middle. The CDR3 totals 13 residues. The chain's CDR3 is CSARVSPGREQFF. The CDR3 DNA is TGCAGTGCTAGAGTTAGTCCGGGACGGGAGCAGTTCTTC.

The genes are TRBV9 and TRBJ2-2; D unresolved. Germline CDR1 is SGDLS and CDR2 is YYNGEE. Trimming removed 3 bases from V and 4 bases from J, with 10 bases in between. The CDR3 is 14 residues long. The CDR3 is CASSAEFSTGELFF. The DNA of the CDR3 is TGTGCCAGCAGCGCAGAGTTTTCCACCGGGGAGCTGTTTTTT.

J is TRBJ2-1 and V is TRBV5-4; the match to TRBD2 covers 10 bases. The CDR3 totals 17 residues. CDR1 SGHNT and CDR2 YYREEE come from the germline V gene (reference sequence). V lost 0 bases to trimming and J lost 8 bases; unmatched junction nucleotides: 11. CDR3 protein: CASSLVLAGVGVYEQFF. The DNA for the CDR3 is TGTGCCAGCAGCTTGGTGCTAGCGGGAGTTGGTGTCTATGAGCAGTTCTTC.

There are many counts of this clonotype. Here the CDR3 reads CASRVTGLSYNEQFF. Written as DNA, the CDR3 is TGTGCCAGCAGAGTAACGGGACTATCCTACAATGAGCAGTTCTTC. This chain links TRBV6-1 with TRBJ2-1; TRBD2 matches 7 bases. The CDR3 runs to 15 residues. Germline V gives CDR1 MNHNS, CDR2 SASEGT. V lost 6 bases and J lost 1; bases outside the gene matches: 6.

This rearrangement joins TRBV20-1 to TRBJ2-3, with a possible D match to TRBD2 (7 bases). The CDR3 is made up of 13 amino acids. Deletions cut 3 bases from V and 14 bases from J, with 21 bases between. Germline V gene data show CDR1 as DFQATT and CDR2 as SNEGSKA (reference sequence). The CDR3: CSARAGAARRLYF. The CDR3 region has the DNA TGCAGTGCTAGGGCGGGGGCGGCTAGGAGATTGTATTTT.

The chain couples TRBV4-1 to TRBJ2-5; D may be TRBD1 (6 bases). The germline V gene encodes CDR1 MGHRA and CDR2 YSYEKL. V lost 2 bases to trimming and J lost 2 bases, with 12 bases between them. The CDR3 runs 15 residues. The CDR3, as DNA: TGCGCCAGCAGCCAACAGACGGGACAACAAGAGACCCAGTACTTC. As protein: CASSQQTGQQETQYF.

This clonotype was seen at least ten times. The chain has TRBV12-3 or TRBV12-4 and TRBJ2-3; D perhaps matches TRBD2 (7 bases). CDR3 size: 15 residues. The V end was cut by 0 bases, the J end by 4 bases, with 11 bases between. CDR3 protein: CASSLAGGPADTQYF. Here the CDR3 DNA reads TGTGCCAGCAGTTTAGCGGGGGGGCCGGCAGATACGCAGTATTTT.

This clonotype was seen at least ten times. The chain is built from TRBV7-9 and TRBJ1-2; D ambiguous. CDR1 SEHNR and CDR2 FQNEAQ come from the germline V gene (reference sequence). With 4 bases removed from V and 2 bases from J, the gap between germline ends came to 11 bases. This CDR3 spans 14 amino acids. CDR3 sequence: CASSSLGPNYGYTF. CDR3 coding DNA: TGTGCCAGCAGCTCGTTAGGACCCAACTATGGCTACACCTTC.

The V call is TRBV3-1, the J call TRBJ1-4; 8 positions agree with TRBD1. This CDR3 spans 15 amino acids. J was trimmed by 7 bases and V by 6 bases; bases with no gene match: 10. Per germline, CDR1 LGHDT and CDR2 YNNKEL (reference sequence). The CDR3 here is CASRDSRQGREKLFF. The CDR3 DNA reads TGTGCCAGCAGGGACAGTCGACAGGGGCGTGAAAAACTGTTTTTT.

V is TRBV18 and J is TRBJ2-2, with a weak D call TRBD1 (6 bases). Germline lookup yields CDR1 KGHSH and CDR2 LQKENI. This CDR3 is built from 15 residues. V dropped 2 bases and J dropped 4 bases, with 11 bases sitting between them. The CDR3 nucleotides are TGTGCCAGCTCACCAGTGCAGGGGACCACCGGGGAGCTGTTTTTT. Translation: CASSPVQGTTGELFF.